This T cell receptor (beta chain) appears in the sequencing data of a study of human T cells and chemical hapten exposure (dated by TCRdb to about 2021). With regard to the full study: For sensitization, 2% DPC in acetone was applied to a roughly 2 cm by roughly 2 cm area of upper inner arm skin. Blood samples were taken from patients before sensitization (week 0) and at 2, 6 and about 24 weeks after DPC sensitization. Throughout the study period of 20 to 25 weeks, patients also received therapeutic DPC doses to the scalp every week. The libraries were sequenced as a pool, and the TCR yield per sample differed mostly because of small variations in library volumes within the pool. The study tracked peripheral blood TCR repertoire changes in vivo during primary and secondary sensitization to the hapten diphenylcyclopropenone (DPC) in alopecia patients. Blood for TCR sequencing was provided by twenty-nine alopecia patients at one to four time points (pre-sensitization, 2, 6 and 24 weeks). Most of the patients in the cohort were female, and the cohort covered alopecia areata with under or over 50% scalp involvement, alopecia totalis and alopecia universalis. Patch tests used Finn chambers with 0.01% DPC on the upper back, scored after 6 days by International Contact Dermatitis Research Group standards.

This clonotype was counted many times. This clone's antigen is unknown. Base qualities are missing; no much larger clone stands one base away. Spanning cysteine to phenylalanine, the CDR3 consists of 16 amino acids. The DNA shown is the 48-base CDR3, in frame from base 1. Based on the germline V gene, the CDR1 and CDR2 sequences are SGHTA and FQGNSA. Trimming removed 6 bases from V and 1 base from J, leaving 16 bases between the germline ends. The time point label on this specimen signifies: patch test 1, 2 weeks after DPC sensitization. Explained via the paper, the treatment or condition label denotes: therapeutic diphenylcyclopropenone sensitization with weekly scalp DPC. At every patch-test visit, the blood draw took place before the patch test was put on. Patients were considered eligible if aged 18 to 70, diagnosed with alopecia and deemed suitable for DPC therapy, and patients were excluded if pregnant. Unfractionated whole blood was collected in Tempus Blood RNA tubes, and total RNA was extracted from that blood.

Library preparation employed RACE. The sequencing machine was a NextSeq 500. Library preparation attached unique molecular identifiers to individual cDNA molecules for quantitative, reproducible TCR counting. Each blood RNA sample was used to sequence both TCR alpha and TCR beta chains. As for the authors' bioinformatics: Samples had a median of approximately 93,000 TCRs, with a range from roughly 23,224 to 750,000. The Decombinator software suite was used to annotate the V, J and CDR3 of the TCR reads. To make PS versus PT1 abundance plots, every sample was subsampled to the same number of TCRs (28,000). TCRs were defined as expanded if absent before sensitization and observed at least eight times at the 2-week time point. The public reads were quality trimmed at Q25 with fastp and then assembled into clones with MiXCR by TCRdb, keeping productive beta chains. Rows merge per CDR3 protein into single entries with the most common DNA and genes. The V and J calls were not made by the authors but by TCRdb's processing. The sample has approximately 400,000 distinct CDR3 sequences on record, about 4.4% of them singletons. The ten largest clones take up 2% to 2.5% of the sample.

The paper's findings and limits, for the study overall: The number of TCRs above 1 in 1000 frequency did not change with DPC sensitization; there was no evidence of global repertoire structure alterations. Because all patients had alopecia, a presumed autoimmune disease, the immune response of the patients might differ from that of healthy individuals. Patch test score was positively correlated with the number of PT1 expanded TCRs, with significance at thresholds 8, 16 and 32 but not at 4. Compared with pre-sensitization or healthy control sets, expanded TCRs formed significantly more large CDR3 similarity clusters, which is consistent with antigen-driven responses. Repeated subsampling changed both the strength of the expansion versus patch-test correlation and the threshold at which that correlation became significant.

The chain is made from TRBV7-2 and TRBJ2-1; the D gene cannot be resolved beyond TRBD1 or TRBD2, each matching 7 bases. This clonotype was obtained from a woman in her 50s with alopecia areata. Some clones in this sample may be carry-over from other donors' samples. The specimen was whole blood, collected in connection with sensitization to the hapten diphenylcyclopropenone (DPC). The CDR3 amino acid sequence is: CASSYQGGQSYNEQFF. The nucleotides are TGTGCCAGCAGTTACCAGGGGGGGCAATCCTACAATGAGCAGTTCTTC.